The present T cell receptor beta chain was sequenced within a study of technical replicates of blood from several donors. Sequencing used immunoSEQ multiplex PCR; TCRdb keeps in-frame clones, though not all of them. The table shows more than 80,000 clones, with more than 85% occurring only once. Sequencing input: T cells isolated from PBMCs. The receptor comes from a human donor in good health.

The chain's CDR3 is CASSLYLPGLAGSYEQYF. The CDR3 coding sequence is TGTGCCAGCAGCTTATATCTTCCCGGACTAGCGGGGTCCTACGAGCAGTACTTC. This rearrangement joins TRBV7-2 to TRBJ2-7, with 12 bases that match TRBD2. Unmatched junction bases numbered 9, after V lost 2 bases and J lost 1 base. Germline V lookup: CDR1 SGHTA, CDR2 FQGNSA. The length of the CDR3 is 18 residues.